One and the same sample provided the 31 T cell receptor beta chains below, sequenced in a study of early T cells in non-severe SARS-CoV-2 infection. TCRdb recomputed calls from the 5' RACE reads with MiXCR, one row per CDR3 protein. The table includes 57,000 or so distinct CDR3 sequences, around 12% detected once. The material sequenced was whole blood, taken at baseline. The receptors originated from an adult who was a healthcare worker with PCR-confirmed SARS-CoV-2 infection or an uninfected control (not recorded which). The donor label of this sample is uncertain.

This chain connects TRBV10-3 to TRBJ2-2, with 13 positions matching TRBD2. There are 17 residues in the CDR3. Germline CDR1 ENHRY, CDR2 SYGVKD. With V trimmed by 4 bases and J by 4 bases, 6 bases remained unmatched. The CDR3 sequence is CAISGTSGGPGTGELFF. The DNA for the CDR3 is TGTGCCATCAGTGGGACTAGCGGGGGCCCCGGCACCGGGGAGCTGTTTTTT.

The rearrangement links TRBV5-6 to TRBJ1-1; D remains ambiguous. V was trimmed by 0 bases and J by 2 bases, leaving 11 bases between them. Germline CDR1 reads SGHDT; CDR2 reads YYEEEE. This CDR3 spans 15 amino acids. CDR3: CASSLAVLSNTEAFF. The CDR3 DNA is TGTGCCAGCAGCTTGGCGGTCCTATCAAACACTGAAGCTTTCTTT.

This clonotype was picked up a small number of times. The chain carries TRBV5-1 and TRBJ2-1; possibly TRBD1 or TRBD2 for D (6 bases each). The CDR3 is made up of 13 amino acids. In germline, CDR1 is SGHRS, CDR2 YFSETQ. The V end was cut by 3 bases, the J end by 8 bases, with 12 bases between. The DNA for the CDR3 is TGCGCCAGCAGCTGGAGGGGGGCAGATGAGCAGTTCTTC. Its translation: CASSWRGADEQFF. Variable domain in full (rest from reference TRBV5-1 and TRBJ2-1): KAGVTQTPRYLIKTRGQQVTLSCSPISGHRSVSWYQQTPGQGLQFLFEYFSETQRNKGNFPGRFSGRQFSNSRSEMNVSTLELGDSALYLCASSWRGADEQFFGPGTRLTVL.

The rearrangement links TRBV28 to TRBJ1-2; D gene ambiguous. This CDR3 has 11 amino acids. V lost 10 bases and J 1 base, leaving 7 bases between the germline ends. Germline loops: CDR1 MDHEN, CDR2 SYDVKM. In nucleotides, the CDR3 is TGTGCCACTGGGGTTAACTATGGCTACACCTTC. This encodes CATGVNYGYTF.

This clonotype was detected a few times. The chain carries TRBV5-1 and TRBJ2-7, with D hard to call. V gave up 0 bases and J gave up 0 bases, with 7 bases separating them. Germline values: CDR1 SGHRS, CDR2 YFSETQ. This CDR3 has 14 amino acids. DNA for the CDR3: TGCGCCAGCAGCTTGGGGGCAGGCTCCTACGAGCAGTACGTC. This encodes CASSLGAGSYEQYV.

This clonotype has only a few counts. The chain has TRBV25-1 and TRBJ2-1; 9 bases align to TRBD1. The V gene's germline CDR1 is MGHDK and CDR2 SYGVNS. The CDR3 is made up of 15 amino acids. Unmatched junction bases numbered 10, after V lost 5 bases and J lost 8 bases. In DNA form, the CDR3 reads TGTGCCAGCAGTAGCTTGGGACAGGGAATACATGAGCAGTTCTTC. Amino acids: CASSSLGQGIHEQFF.

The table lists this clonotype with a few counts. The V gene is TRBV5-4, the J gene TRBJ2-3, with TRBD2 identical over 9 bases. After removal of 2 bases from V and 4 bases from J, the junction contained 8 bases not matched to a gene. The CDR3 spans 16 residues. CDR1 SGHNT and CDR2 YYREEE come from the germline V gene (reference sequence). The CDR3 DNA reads TGTGCCAGCAGCTTTGATGTAGCGGGGGAGTCAGATACGCAGTATTTT. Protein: CASSFDVAGESDTQYF.

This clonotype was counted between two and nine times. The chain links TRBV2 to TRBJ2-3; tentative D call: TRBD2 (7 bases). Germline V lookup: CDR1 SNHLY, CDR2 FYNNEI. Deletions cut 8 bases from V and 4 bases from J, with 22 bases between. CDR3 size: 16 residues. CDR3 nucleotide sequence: TGTGCCAGCGGATCCTTTGGGGGGGCCCGGGCAGATACGCAGTATTTT. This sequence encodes CASGSFGGARADTQYF.

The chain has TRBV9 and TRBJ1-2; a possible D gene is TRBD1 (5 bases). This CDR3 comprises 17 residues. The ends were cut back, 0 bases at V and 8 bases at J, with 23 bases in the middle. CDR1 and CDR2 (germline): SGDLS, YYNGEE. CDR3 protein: CASSVGPTGGRIQGYTF. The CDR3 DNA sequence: TGTGCCAGCAGCGTAGGTCCTACTGGGGGGAGAATTCAAGGCTACACCTTC.

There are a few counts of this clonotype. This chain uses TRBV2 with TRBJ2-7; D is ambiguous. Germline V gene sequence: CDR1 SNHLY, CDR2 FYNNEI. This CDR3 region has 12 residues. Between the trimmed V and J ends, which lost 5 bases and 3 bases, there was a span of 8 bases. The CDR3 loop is CASSQAVYEQYV. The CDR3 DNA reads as TGTGCCAGCAGTCAGGCGGTCTACGAGCAGTACGTC.

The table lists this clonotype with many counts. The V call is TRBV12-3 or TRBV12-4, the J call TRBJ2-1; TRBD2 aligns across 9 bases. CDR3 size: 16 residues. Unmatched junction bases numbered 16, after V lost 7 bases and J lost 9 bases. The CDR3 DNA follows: TGTGCCAGCATCCTCCCGAGTCCGGGACTAGCTATTGAGCAGTTCTTC. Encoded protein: CASILPSPGLAIEQFF.

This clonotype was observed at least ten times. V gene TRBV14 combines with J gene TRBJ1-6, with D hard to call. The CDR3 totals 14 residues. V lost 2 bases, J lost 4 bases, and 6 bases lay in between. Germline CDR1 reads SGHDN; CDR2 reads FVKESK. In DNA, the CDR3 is TGTGCCAGCAGCCAATTCAGTTATAATTCACCCCTCCACTTT. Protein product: CASSQFSYNSPLHF.

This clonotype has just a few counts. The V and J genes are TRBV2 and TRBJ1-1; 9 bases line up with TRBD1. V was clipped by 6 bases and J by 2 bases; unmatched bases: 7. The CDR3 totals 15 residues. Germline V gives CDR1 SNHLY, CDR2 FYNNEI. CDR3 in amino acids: CASRSSTGGNTEAFF. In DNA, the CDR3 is TGTGCCAGCAGGTCAAGCACAGGGGGCAACACTGAAGCTTTCTTT.

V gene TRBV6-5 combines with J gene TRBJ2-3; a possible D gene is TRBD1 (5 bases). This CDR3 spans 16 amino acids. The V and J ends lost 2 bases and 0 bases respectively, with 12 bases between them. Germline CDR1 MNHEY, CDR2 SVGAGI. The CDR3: CASSYTGYASTDTQYF. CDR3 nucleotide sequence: TGTGCCAGCAGTTACACAGGTTATGCTAGCACAGATACGCAGTATTTT.

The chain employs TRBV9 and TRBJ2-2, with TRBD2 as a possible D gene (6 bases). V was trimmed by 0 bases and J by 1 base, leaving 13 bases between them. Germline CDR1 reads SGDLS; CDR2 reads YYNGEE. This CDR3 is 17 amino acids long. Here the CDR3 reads CASSVGLRRGNTGELFF. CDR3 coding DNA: TGTGCCAGCAGCGTAGGGTTACGGCGGGGGAACACCGGGGAGCTGTTTTTT.

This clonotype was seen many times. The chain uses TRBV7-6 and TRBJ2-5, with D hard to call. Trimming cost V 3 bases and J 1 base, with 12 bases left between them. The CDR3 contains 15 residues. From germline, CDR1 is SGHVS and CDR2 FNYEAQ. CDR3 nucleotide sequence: TGTGCCAGCAGCTTGACTCAACTTACCCAAGAGACCCAGTACTTC. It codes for CASSLTQLTQETQYF.

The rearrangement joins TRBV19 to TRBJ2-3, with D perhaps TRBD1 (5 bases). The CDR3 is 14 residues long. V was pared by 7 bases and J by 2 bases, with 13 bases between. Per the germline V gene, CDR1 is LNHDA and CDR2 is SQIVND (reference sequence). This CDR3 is CASNRPGYTDTQYF. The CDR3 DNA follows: TGTGCCAGTAATCGTCCAGGGTACACAGATACGCAGTATTTT.

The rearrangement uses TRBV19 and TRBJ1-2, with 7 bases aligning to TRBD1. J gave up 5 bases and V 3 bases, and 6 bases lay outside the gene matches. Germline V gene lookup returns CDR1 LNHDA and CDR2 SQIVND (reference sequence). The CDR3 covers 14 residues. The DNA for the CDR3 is TGTGCCAGTAGTATCGCCGACAGGGAGTATGGCTACACCTTC. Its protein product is CASSIADREYGYTF.

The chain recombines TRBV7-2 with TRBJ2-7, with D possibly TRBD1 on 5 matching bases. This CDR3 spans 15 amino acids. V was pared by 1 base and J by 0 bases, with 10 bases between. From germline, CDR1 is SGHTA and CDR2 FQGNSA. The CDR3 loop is CASSLVGRDSYEQYV. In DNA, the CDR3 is TGTGCCAGCAGCTTAGTGGGCAGGGACTCCTACGAGCAGTACGTC.

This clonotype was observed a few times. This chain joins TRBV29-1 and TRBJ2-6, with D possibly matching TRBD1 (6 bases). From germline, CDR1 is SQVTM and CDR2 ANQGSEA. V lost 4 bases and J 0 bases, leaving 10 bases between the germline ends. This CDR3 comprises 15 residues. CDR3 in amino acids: CSVGKQGSGANVLTF. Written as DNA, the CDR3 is TGCAGCGTTGGCAAACAGGGCTCTGGGGCCAACGTCCTGACTTTC.

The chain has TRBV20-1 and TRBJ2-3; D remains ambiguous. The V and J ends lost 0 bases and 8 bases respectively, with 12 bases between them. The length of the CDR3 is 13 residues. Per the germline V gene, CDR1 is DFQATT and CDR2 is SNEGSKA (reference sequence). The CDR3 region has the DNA TGCAGTGCTAGAGATTACTCGTTAGGTACGCAGTATTTT. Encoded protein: CSARDYSLGTQYF.

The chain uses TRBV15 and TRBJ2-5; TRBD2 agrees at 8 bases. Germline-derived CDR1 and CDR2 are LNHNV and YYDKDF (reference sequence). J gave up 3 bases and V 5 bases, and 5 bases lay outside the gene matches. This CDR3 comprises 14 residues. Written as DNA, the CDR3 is TGTGCCACCAGCCGGGGGGGCAGTGAAGAGACCCAGTACTTC. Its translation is CATSRGGSEETQYF.

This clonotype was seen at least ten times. The CDR3 loop reads CSVVVRAGSTEAFF. Here the CDR3 DNA reads TGCAGCGTTGTAGTCCGGGCGGGGAGCACTGAAGCTTTCTTT. The chain couples TRBV29-1 to TRBJ1-1; D is uncertain. The CDR3 has 14 residues. The V end lost 4 bases, the J end lost 4 bases, and 16 bases lay between the germline ends. Germline assignment: CDR1 SQVTM and CDR2 ANQGSEA.

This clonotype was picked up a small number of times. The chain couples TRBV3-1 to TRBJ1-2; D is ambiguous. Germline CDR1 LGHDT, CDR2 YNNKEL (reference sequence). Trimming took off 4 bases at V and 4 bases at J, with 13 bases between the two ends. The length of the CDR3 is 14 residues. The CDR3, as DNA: TGTGCCAGCAGCCGGGCCACCGGGTTCTATGGCTACACCTTC. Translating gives CASSRATGFYGYTF.

The CDR3 is CASSLGSGQPQHF. The CDR3 DNA reads TGTGCCAGCAGCTTAGGGTCAGGTCAGCCCCAGCATTTT. The V call is TRBV7-7, the J call TRBJ1-5; D unclear. Germline V gene sequence: CDR1 SSHAT, CDR2 FNYEAQ (reference sequence). The germline V and J ends were trimmed by 1 base and 6 bases, with 7 bases remaining between them. There are 13 residues in the CDR3.

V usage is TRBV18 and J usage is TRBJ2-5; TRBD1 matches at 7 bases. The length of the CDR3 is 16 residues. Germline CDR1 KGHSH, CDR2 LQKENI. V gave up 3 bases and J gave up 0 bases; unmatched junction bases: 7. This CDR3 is CASSPGIGTDQETQYF. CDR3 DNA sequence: TGTGCCAGCTCACCGGGTATTGGGACAGACCAAGAGACCCAGTACTTC.

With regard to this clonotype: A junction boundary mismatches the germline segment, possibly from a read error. For the CDR3, the DNA is TGTGCCAGCAGTTTAGCGGAGGGTCCCACTGAAGTTTTCTTT. Translation gives CASSLAEGPTEVFF. The V call is TRBV12-3 or TRBV12-4, the J call TRBJ1-1; D gene ambiguous. This CDR3 spans 14 amino acids.

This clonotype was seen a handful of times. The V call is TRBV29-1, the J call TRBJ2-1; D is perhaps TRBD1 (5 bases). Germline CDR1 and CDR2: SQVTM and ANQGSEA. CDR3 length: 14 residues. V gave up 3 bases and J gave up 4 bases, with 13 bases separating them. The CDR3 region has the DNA TGCAGCGTTGACGGCCAGGGATTATACAATGAGCAGTTCTTC. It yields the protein CSVDGQGLYNEQFF.

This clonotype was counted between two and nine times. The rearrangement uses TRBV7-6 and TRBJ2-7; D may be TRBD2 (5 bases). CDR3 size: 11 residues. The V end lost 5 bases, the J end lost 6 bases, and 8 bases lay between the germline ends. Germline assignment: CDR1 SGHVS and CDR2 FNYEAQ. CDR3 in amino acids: CASSGLGEQYV. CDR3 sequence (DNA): TGTGCCAGCAGCGGACTGGGCGAGCAGTACGTC.

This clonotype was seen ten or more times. This CDR3 is CASSVESGQTTSEDTQYF. The DNA of the CDR3 is TGTGCCAGCAGCGTAGAATCTGGTCAAACTACGAGCGAAGATACGCAGTATTTT. The chain employs TRBV9 and TRBJ2-3, with D hard to call. In germline, CDR1 is SGDLS, CDR2 YYNGEE. The CDR3 extends over 18 amino acids. With 0 bases removed from V and 5 bases from J, the gap between germline ends came to 22 bases. The whole variable domain, filled in from reference TRBV9 and TRBJ2-3, reads DSGVTQTPKHLITATGQRVTLRCSPRSGDLSVYWYQQSLDQGLQFLIQYYNGEERAKGNILERFSAQQFPDLHSELNLSSLELGDSALYFCASSVESGQTTSEDTQYFGPGTRLTVL.

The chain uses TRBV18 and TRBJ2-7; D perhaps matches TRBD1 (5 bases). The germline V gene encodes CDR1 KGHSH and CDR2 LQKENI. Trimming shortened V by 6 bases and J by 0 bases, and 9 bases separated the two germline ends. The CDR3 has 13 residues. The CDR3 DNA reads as TGTGCCAGCTCTGACGGACACTCCTACGAGCAGTACGTC. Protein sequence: CASSDGHSYEQYV.